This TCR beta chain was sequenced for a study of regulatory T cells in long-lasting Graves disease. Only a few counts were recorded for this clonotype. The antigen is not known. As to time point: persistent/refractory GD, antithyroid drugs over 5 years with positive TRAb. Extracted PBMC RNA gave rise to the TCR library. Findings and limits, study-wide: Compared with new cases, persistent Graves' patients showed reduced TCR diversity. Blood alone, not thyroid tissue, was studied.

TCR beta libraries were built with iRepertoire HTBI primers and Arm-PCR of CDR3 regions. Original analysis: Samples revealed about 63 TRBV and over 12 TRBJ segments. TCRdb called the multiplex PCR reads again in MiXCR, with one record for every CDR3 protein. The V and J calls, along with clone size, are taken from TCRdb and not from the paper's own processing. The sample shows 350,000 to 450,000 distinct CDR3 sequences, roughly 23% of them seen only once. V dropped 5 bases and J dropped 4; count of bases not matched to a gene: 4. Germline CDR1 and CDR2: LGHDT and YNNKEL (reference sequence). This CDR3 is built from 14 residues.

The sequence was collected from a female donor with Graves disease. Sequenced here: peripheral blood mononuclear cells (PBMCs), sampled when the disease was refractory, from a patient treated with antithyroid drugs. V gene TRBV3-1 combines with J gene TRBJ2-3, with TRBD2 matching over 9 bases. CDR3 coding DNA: TGTGCCAGCAGCGAGCTAGCGGGATCAGATACGCAGTATTTT. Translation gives CASSELAGSDTQYF.